This paragraph covers one TCR beta chain sequence. This specimen belongs to a study of cytomegalovirus exposure and HLA in healthy donors. The CDR3 contains 15 residues. Germline CDR1 is MNHNY and CDR2 is SVGAGI (reference sequence). With V trimmed by 5 bases and J by 0 bases, 5 bases remained unmatched. Method: immunoSEQ multiplex PCR; TCRdb's copy keeps in-frame clones and lacks some. The table shows about 79,000 clones, with over 85% occurring only once. The TCR originated in a woman between 25 and 40 years old in good health and CMV-seronegative. The chain joins TRBV6-6 to TRBJ1-2; 8 nucleotides agree with TRBD1. The sequenced material came from PBMCs. The chain's CDR3 is CASSDWTGPNYGYTF. CDR3 DNA sequence: TGTGCCAGCAGTGACTGGACAGGGCCTAACTATGGCTACACCTTC.